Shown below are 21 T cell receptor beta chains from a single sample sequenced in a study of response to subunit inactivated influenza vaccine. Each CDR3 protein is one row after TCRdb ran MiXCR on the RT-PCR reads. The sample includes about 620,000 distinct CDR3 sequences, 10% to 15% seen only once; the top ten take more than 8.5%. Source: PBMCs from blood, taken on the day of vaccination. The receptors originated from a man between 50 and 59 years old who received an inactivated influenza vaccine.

The DNA for the CDR3 is TGCGCCAGCAGCCAAGATGTCTCGACAGTGGGCGACACTGAAGCTTTCTTT. The encoded protein is CASSQDVSTVGDTEAFF. The chain links TRBV4-3 to TRBJ1-1; TRBD1 is a possible D gene (5 bases). Trimming removed 0 bases from V and 3 bases from J, with 17 bases in between. This CDR3 is 17 amino acids long. Germline V lookup: CDR1 LGHNA, CDR2 YSLEER.

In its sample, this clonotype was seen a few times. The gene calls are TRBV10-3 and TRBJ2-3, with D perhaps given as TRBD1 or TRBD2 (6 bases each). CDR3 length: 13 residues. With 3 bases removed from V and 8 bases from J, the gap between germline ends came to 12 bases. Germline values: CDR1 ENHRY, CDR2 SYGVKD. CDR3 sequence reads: CAISDGGSITQYF. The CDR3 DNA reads TGTGCCATCAGTGACGGGGGCAGTATTACGCAGTATTTT.

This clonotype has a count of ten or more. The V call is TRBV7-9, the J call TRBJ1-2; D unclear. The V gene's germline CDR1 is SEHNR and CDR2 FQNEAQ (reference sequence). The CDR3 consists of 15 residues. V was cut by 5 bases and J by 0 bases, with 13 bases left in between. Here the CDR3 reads CASSKRADSNYGYTF. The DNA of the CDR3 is TGTGCCAGCAGCAAAAGGGCAGACTCTAACTATGGCTACACCTTC. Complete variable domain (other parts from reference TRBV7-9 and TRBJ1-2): DTGVSQNPRHKITKRGQNVTFRCDPISEHNRLYWYRQTLGQGPEFLTYFQNEAQLEKSRLLSDRFSAERPKGSFSTLEIQRTEQGDSAMYLCASSKRADSNYGYTFGSGTRLTVV.

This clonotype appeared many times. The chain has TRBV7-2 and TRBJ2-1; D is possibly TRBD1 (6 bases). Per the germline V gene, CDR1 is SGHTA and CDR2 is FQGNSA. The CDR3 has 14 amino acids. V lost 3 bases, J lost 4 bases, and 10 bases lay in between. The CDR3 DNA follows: TGTGCCAGCAGCTTCCGGGACACTTACAATGAGCAGTTCTTC. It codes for CASSFRDTYNEQFF.

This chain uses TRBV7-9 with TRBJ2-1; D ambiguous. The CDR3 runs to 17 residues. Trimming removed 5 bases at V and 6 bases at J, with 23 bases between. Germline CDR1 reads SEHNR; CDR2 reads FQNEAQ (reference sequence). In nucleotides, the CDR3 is TGTGCCAGCAGCCCGCCCTTTCGCTCAGTTAGGGCCAATGAGCAGTTCTTC. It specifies CASSPPFRSVRANEQFF. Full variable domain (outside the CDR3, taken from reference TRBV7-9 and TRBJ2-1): DTGVSQNPRHKITKRGQNVTFRCDPISEHNRLYWYRQTLGQGPEFLTYFQNEAQLEKSRLLSDRFSAERPKGSFSTLEIQRTEQGDSAMYLCASSPPFRSVRANEQFFGPGTRLTVL.

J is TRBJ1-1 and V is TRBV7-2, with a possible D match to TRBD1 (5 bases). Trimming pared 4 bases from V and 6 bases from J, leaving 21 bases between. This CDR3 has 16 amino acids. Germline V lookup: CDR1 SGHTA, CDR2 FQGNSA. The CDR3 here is CASSSAGLPSGPEAFF. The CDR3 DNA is TGTGCCAGCAGCTCCGCAGGGCTCCCCTCGGGGCCTGAAGCTTTCTTT.

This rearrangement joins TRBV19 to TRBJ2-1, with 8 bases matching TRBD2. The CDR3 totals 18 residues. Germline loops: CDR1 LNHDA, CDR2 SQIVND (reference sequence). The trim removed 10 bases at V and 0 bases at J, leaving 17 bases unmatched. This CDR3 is CATTSEGGRILSYNEQFF. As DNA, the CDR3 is TGTGCCACTACCTCAGAGGGCGGGAGGATCCTCTCCTACAATGAGCAGTTCTTC.

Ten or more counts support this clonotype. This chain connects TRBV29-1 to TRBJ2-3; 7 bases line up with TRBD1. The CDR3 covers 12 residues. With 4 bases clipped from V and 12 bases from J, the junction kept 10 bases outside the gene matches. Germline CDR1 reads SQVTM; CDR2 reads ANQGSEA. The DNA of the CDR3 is TGCAGCGTTGGGGGGACCGGGACAGATCAGTATTTT. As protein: CSVGGTGTDQYF.

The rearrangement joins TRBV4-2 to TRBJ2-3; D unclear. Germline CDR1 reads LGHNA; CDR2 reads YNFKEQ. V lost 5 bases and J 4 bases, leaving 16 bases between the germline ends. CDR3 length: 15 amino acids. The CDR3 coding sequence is TGTGCCAGCAGCAAGGACCCTAAGATCTCAGATACGCAGTATTTT. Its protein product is CASSKDPKISDTQYF.

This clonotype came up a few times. For the CDR3, the DNA is TGTGCCAGCAGCCAAGATAGAACAGGCAAAGAGACCCAGTACTTC. Translation: CASSQDRTGKETQYF. The rearrangement links TRBV3-1 to TRBJ2-5, with D possibly being TRBD1 (5 bases). Trimming cost V 0 bases and J 3 bases, with 11 bases left between them. CDR1 is LGHDT and CDR2 is YNNKEL in the germline V gene (reference sequence). This CDR3 region has 15 residues.

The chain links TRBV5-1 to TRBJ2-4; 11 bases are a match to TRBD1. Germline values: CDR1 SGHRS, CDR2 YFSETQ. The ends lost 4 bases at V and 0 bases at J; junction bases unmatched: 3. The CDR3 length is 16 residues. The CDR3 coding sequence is TGCGCCAGCAGCACGGGACAGGGGGAAGCCAAAAACATTCAGTACTTC. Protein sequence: CASSTGQGEAKNIQYF. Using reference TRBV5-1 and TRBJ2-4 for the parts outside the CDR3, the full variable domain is KAGVTQTPRYLIKTRGQQVTLSCSPISGHRSVSWYQQTPGQGLQFLFEYFSETQRNKGNFPGRFSGRQFSNSRSEMNVSTLELGDSALYLCASSTGQGEAKNIQYFGAGTRLSVL.

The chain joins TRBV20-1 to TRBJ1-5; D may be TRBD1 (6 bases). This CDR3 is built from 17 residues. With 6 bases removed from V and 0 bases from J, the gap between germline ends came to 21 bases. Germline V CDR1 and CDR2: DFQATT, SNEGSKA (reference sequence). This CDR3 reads CSALQGLASYSNQPQHF. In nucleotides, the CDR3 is TGCAGTGCGCTCCAGGGGTTGGCCAGCTATAGCAATCAGCCCCAGCATTTT.

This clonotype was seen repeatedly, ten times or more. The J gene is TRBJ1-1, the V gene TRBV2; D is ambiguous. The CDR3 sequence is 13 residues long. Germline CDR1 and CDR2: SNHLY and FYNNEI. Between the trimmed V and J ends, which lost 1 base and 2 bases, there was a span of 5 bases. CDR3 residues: CASSEGRNTEAFF. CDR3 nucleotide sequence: TGTGCCAGCAGTGAAGGGAGAAACACTGAAGCTTTCTTT.

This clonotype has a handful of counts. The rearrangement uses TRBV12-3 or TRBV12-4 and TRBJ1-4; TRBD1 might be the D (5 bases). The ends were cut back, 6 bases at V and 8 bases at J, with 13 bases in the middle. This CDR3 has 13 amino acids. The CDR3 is CASRRGAWEKLFF. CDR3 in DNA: TGTGCCAGCAGGCGCGGGGCGTGGGAAAAACTGTTTTTT.

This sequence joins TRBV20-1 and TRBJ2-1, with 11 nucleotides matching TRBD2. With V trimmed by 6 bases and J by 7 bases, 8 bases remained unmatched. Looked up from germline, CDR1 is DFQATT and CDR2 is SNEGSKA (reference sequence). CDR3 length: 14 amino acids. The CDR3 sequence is CSALAGGLRNEQFF. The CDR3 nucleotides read TGCAGTGCATTAGCGGGAGGGCTTAGGAATGAGCAGTTCTTC.

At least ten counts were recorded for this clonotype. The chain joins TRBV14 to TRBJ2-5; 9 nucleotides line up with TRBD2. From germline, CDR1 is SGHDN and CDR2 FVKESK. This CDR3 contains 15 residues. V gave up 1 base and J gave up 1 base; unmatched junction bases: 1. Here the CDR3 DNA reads TGTGCCAGCAGCCAAGGGGGACTAGCCCAAGAGACCCAGTACTTC. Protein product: CASSQGGLAQETQYF. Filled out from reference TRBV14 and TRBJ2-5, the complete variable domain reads EAGVTQFPSHSVIEKGQTVTLRCDPISGHDNLYWYRRVMGKEIKFLLHFVKESKQDESGMPNNRFLAERTGGTYSTLKVQPAELEDSGVYFCASSQGGLAQETQYFGPGTRLLVL.

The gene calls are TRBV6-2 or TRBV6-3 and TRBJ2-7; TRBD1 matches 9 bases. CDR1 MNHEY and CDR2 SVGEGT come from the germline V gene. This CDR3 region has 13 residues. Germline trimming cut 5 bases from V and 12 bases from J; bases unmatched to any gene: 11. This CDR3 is CASSRWTGAWMYF. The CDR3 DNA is TGTGCCAGCAGTCGATGGACAGGGGCATGGATGTACTTC.

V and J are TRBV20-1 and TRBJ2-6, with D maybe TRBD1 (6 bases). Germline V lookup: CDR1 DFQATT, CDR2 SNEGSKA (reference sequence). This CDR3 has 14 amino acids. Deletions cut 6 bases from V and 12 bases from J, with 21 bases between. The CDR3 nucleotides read TGCAGTGCCACGAGAGAGCAGGGGTCCTCCGTCCTGACTTTC. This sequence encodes CSATREQGSSVLTF.

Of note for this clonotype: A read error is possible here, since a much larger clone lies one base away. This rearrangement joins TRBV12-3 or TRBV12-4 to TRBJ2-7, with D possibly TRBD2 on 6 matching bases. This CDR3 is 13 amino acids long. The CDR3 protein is CASSLTRPYKQYF. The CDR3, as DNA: TGTGCCAGCAGTTTGACTAGACCCTACAAGCAGTACTTC.

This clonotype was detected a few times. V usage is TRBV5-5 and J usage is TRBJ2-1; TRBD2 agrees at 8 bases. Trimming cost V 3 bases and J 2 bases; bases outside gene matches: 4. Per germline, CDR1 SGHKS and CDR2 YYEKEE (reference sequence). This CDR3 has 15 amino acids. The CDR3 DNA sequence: TGTGCCAGCAGCTCGGCGGGGGGTACCTACAATGAGCAGTTCTTC. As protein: CASSSAGGTYNEQFF.

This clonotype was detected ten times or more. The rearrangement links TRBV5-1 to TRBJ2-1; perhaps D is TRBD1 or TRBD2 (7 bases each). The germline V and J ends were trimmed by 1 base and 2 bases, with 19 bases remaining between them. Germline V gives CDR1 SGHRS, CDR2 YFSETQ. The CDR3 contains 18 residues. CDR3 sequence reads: CASSLPAVQGTTYNEQFF. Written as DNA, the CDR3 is TGCGCCAGCAGCTTGCCCGCTGTACAGGGGACTACCTACAATGAGCAGTTCTTC.